This paragraph covers one T cell receptor (beta chain) sequence. The data stem from a study of blood T cell repertoires in COVID-19. Study information: The origin of the acute and convalescent COVID-19 samples was the United States, Italy and Spain. T cells, B-cell-depleted T cells, or PBMCs supplied cDNA or gDNA.

Looked up from germline, CDR1 is MGHRA and CDR2 is YSYEKL. V gave up 0 bases and J gave up 7 bases, with 12 bases separating them. The CDR3 is 14 amino acids. In the study's own analysis: For nucleated cells, counts were estimated from reference gene primer amplification. Method: immunoSEQ multiplex PCR; TCRdb's copy keeps in-frame clones and lacks some. V and J calls and clone size are those listed in that table; D and trimming were worked out from the DNA. The repertoire includes about 170,000 clones, just under 90% of them detected once, and roughly 3.9% sits in the top ten. The specimen was peripheral blood. The rearrangement uses TRBV4-1 and TRBJ1-2; weak D call: TRBD1 (5 bases). The sequence was obtained from a man younger than 30 with active or convalescent COVID-19. This CDR3 reads CASSQEKEGVGYTF. DNA of the CDR3: TGCGCCAGCAGCCAAGAGAAGGAAGGGGTTGGCTACACCTTC.